A selection of T cell receptor beta chains follows, all from one sample in a study of fetal regulatory T cell absence and autoimmunity. Libraries were prepared by immunoSEQ multiplex PCR; TCRdb keeps only in-frame clonotypes and omits some of them. The table includes 95,000 or so clones, around 72% detected once. The sample was pancreas tissue. These receptor sequences come from a male donor with IPEX syndrome. Each CDR3 is given with its conserved first and last residue. The D gene is left open where the match is weak. Size is omitted from some rows. Given values are once, few, many or a class for expanded clones.

DNA | CDR3 | D | V | size | J
TGTGCCAGCAGCTTGTGGGGAGACGAGCAGTTCTTC | CASSLWGDEQFF | . | TRBV7-9 | . | TRBJ2-1
TGTGCCAGCAGTGTCCGCGGCTACGAGCAGTACTTC | CASSVRGYEQYF | . | TRBV6-1 | . | TRBJ2-7
TGTGCCAGCAGCTTGAATCTTCGCGGGGAGCTGTTTTTT | CASSLNLRGELFF | . | TRBV5-6 | . | TRBJ2-2
TGTGCCAGCAGTGAAGCGGCAGGCTCCTATGGCTACACCTTC | CASSEAAGSYGYTF | . | TRBV6-1 | few | TRBJ1-2
TGTGCCAGCAGTCTTATAGGGTCCAACACTGAAGCTTTCTTT | CASSLIGSNTEAFF | . | TRBV6-5 | . | TRBJ1-1
TGTGCCAGCTCCGACAGGGGGAGAGACACCGGGGAGCTGTTTTTT | CASSDRGRDTGELFF | TRBD1 | TRBV18 | . | TRBJ2-2
TGTGCCAGCAGCTCTCTGACCACAGATACGCAGTATTTT | CASSSLTTDTQYF | . | TRBV7-9 | . | TRBJ2-3
TGCGCCAGCACCTCGGACAGGGCGGACGAGCAGTACTTC | CASTSDRADEQYF | TRBD1 | TRBV5-1 | . | TRBJ2-7
TGTGCTAGTGGTTTGGTACAGGGCGAGCAGTACTTC | CASGLVQGEQYF | . | TRBV12-5 | many | TRBJ2-7
TGTGCCAGTAGTCCACTAGCGGGGGGGCGCAATGAGCAGTTCTTC | CASSPLAGGRNEQFF | TRBD2 | TRBV19 | few | TRBJ2-1
TGTGCCAGCAGCCCCGCTTCCAGGGTCTATGGCTACACCTTC | CASSPASRVYGYTF | . | TRBV7-9 | . | TRBJ1-2
TGTGCCAGCAGCCCCCTAGCGGGAGCCTTAGATGAGCAGTTCTTC | CASSPLAGALDEQFF | TRBD2 | TRBV7-2 | . | TRBJ2-1
TGTGCCAGCAGCCTACCAGGGTCTAGCACAGATACGCAGTATTTT | CASSLPGSSTDTQYF | . | TRBV11-1 | . | TRBJ2-3
TGTGCCAGCAGTTTGACAGGCAATCAGCCCCAGCATTTT | CASSLTGNQPQHF | . | TRBV27 | . | TRBJ1-5
TGTGCCAGCAGCCCCGGACTAGCGGGAGTATACAATGAGCAGTTCTTC | CASSPGLAGVYNEQFF | TRBD2 | TRBV7-9 | . | TRBJ2-1
TGTGCCAGCAGCTTGAGGACAGGAGGATCGGTCTATGGCTACACCTTC | CASSLRTGGSVYGYTF | TRBD1 | TRBV9 | . | TRBJ1-2
TGTGCCAGCAGTTACTATATGAGCTCCTACGAGCAGTACTTC | CASSYYMSSYEQYF | . | TRBV6-5 | once | TRBJ2-7
TGTGCCAGTAGGGGGTTAGACTCCTACGAGCAGTACTTC | CASRGLDSYEQYF | . | TRBV19 | few | TRBJ2-7
TGTGCCGGCGCTCGAGGGACGAGACACAATGAGCAGTTCTTC | CAGARGTRHNEQFF | . | TRBV7-9 | . | TRBJ2-1
TGTGCCTGGAGTGGGGGGGGCCCTCTTTACAATGAGCAGTTCTTC | CAWSGGGPLYNEQFF | . | TRBV30 | . | TRBJ2-1
TGTGCCAGCAGGCCCGCAGGGGGCGATGGCTACACCTTC | CASRPAGGDGYTF | TRBD1 | TRBV27 | few | TRBJ1-2
TGCGCCAGCAGTATTCCAGGGGCGAACACCGGGGAGCTGTTTTTT | CASSIPGANTGELFF | . | TRBV5-1 | once | TRBJ2-2
TGTGCCAGCAGCCATTGGGACAGGCGGAACTATGGCTACACCTTC | CASSHWDRRNYGYTF | TRBD1 | TRBV4-2 | . | TRBJ1-2
TGTGCCAGCAGCGGACAGGGAGAGACCCAGTACTTC | CASSGQGETQYF | TRBD1 | TRBV9 | . | TRBJ2-5
TGTGCCAGCAGTGAAGCAGGGGGCACAAACACCGGGGAGCTGTTTTTT | CASSEAGGTNTGELFF | TRBD1 | TRBV6-1 | . | TRBJ2-2
TGTGCCAGCAGTGAAAGTTTAGCGGGAGAGGAGGAGACCCAGTACTTC | CASSESLAGEEETQYF | TRBD2 | TRBV2 | . | TRBJ2-5
TGTGCCAGCAGCTTAGGAAAAGCTACCTACGAGCAGTACTTC | CASSLGKATYEQYF | . | TRBV11-3 | . | TRBJ2-7
TGTGCCTGGAACAGTGGGGCCTCTGGAAACACCATATATTTT | CAWNSGASGNTIYF | . | TRBV30 | . | TRBJ1-3
TGCAGCGTTGAAGATCGGGCCCCCACCGGGGAGCTGTTTTTT | CSVEDRAPTGELFF | . | TRBV29-1 | . | TRBJ2-2